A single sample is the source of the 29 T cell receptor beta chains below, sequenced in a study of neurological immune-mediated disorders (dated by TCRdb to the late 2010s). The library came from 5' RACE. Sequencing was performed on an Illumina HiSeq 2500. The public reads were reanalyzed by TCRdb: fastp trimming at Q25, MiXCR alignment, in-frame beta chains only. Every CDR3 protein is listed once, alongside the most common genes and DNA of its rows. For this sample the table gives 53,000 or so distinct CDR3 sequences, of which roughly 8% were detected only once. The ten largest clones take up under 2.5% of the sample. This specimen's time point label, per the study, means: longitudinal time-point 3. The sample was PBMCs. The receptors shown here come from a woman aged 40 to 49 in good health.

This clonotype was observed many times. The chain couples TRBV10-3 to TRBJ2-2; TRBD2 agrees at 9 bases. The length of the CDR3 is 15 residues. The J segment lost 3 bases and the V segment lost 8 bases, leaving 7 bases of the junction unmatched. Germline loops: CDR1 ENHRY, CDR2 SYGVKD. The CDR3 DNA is TGTGCCATCGGACCGACTAGCGGTGACACCGGGGAGCTGTTTTTT. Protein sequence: CAIGPTSGDTGELFF.

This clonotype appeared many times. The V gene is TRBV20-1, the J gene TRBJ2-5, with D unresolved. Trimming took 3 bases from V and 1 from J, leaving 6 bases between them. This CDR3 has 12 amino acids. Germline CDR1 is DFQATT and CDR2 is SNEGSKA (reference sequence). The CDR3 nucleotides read TGCAGTGCTAGCGTGGGCCAAGAGACCCAGTACTTC. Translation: CSASVGQETQYF.

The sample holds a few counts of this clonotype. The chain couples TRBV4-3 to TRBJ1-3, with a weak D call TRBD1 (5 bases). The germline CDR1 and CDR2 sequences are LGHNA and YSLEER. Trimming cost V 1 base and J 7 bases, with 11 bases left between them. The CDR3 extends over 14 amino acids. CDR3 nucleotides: TGCGCCAGCAGCCAAGCGGGCGGGGGGAACACCATATATTTT. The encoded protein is CASSQAGGGNTIYF.

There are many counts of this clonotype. The CDR3 DNA follows: TGTGCCAGCAGTCAACGACTAGCGGGAGAAGGAGATACGCAGTATTTT. As protein: CASSQRLAGEGDTQYF. The J gene is TRBJ2-3, the V gene TRBV12-3 or TRBV12-4, with 12 bases that match TRBD2. V lost 5 bases, J lost 5 bases, and 8 bases stayed unmatched. This CDR3 is 16 amino acids long.

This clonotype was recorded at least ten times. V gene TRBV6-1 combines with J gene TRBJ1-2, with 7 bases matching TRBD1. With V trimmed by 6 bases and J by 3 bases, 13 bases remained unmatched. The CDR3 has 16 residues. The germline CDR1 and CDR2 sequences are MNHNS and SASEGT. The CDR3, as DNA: TGTGCCAGCAGCGGGTATATTAGGGGGCCGGACTATGGCTACACCTTC. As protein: CASSGYIRGPDYGYTF.

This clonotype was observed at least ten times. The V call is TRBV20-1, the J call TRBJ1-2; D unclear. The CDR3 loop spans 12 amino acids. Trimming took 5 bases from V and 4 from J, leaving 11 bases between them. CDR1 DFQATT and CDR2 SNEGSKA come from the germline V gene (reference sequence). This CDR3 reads CSAPRVPYGYTF. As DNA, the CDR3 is TGCAGTGCTCCGAGAGTTCCCTATGGCTACACCTTC.

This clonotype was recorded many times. Here the CDR3 reads CASSPSSDSTTNEKLFF. The DNA for the CDR3 is TGTGCCAGCAGCCCTTCATCAGACAGCACAACTAATGAAAAACTGTTTTTT. The V gene is TRBV9, the J gene TRBJ1-4; the D gene is possibly TRBD1 (5 bases). This CDR3 is built from 17 residues. Per germline, CDR1 SGDLS and CDR2 YYNGEE. Trimming left V 4 bases short and J 0 bases short, with 16 bases between.

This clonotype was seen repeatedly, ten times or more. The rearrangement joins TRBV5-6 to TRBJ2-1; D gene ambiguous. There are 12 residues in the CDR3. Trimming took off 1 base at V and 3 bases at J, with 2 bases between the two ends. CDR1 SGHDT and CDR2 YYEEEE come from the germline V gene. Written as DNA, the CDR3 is TGTGCCAGCAGCTTGTTCTACAATGAGCAGTTCTTC. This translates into CASSLFYNEQFF.

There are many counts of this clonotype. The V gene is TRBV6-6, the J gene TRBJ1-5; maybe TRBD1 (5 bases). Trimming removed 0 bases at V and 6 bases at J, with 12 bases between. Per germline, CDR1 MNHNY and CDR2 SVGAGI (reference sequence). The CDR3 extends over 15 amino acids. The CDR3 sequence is CASSYSQGAIQPQHF. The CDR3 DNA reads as TGTGCCAGCAGTTACTCCCAGGGAGCGATTCAGCCCCAGCATTTT.

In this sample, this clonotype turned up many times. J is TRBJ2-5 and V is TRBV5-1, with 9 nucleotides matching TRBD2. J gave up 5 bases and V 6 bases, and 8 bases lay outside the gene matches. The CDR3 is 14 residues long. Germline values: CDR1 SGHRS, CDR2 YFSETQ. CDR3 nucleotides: TGCGCCAGCAAAGCCGGGACTAGCAGCGAGACCCAGTACTTC. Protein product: CASKAGTSSETQYF.

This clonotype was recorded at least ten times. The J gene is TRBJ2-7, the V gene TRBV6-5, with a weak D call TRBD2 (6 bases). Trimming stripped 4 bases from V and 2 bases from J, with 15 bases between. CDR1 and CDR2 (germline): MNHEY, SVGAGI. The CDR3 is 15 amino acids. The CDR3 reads CASSSNAGFTYEQYF. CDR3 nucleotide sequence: TGTGCCAGCAGTTCTAATGCGGGATTTACCTACGAGCAGTACTTC.

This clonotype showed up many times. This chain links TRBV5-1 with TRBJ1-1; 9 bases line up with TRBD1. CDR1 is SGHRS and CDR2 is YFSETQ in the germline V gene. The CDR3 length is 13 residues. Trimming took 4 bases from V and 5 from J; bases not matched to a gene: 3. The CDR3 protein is CASSTGQGTEAFF. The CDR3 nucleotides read TGCGCCAGCAGCACAGGACAGGGGACTGAAGCTTTCTTT.

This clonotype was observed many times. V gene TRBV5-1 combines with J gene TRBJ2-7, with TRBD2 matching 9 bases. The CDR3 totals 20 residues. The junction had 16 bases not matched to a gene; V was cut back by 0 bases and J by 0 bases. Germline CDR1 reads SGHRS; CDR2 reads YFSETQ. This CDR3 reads CASSLASKTSGTHRSYEQYF. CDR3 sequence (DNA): TGCGCCAGCAGCTTGGCCTCCAAGACTAGCGGAACCCATCGCTCCTACGAGCAGTACTTC. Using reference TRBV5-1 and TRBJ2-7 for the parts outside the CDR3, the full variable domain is KAGVTQTPRYLIKTRGQQVTLSCSPISGHRSVSWYQQTPGQGLQFLFEYFSETQRNKGNFPGRFSGRQFSNSRSEMNVSTLELGDSALYLCASSLASKTSGTHRSYEQYFGPGTRLTVT.

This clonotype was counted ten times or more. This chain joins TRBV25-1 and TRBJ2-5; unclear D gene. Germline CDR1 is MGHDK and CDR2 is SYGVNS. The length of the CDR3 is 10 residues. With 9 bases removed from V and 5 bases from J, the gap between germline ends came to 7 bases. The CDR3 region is CASLEETQYF. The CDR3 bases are TGTGCCAGTCTAGAGGAGACCCAGTACTTC.

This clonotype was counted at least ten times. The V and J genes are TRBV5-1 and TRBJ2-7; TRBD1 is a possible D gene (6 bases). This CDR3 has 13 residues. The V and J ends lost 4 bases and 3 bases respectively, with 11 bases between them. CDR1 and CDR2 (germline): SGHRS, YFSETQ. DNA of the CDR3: TGCGCCAGCAGCAGCCGGGACAACTACGAGCAGTACTTC. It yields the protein CASSSRDNYEQYF.

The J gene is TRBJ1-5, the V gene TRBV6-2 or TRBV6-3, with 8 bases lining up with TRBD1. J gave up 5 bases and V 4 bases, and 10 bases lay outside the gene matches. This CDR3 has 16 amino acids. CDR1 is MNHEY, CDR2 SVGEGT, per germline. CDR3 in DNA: TGTGCCAGCAGTTCCTTCAAGGGGACAGGCTATCAGCCCCAGCATTTT. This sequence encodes CASSSFKGTGYQPQHF.

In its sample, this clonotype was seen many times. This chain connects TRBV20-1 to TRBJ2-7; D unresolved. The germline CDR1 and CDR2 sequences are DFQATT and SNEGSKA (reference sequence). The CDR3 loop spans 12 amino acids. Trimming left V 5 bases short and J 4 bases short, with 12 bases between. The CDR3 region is CSAQPDGYEQYF. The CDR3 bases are TGCAGTGCTCAACCCGACGGATACGAGCAGTACTTC.

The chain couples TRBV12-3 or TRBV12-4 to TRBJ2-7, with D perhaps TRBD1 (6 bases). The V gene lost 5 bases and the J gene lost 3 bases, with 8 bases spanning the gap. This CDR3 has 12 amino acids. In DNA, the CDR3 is TGTGCCAGCAGTGCAGGGGTCTACGAGCAGTACTTC. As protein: CASSAGVYEQYF.

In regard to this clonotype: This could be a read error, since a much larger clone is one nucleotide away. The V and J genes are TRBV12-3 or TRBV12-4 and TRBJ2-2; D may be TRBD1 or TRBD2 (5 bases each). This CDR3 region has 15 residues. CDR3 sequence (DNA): TGTGCCAGCAGGACGGGACGTAAGAACACCGGGGACCTGTTTTTT. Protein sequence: CASRTGRKNTGDLFF.

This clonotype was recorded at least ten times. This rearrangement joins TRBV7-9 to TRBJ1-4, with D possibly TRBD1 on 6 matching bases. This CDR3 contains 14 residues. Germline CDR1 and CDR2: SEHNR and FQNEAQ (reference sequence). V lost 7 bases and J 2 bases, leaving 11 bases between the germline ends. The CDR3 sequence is CASTHTGTNEKLFF. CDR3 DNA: TGTGCCAGCACCCATACAGGGACTAATGAAAAACTGTTTTTT.

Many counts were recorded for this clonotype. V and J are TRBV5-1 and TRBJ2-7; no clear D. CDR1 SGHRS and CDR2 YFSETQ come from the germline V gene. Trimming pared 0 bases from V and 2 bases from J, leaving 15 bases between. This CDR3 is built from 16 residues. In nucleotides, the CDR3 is TGCGCCAGCAGCTTGGCCAGTCAATCCCCCACCTACGAGCAGTACTTC. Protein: CASSLASQSPTYEQYF.

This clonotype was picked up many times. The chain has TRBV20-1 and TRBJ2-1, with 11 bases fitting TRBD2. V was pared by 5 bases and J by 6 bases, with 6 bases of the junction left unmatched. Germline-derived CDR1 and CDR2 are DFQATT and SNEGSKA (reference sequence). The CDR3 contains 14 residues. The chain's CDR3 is CSAAGTSGFNEQFF. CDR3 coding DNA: TGCAGTGCTGCCGGGACTAGCGGATTCAATGAGCAGTTCTTC.

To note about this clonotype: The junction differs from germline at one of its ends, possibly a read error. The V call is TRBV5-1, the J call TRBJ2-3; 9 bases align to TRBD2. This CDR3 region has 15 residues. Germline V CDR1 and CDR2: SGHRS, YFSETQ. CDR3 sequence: CASSFIAGAQVTHYF. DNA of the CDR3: TGCGCCAGCAGCTTTATAGCGGGAGCGCAAGTTACGCATTATTTT.

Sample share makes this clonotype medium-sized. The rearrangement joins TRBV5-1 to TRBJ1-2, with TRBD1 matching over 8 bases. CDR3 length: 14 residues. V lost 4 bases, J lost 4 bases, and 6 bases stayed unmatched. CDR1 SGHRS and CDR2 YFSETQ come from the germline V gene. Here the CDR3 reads CASSQGAEGYGYTF. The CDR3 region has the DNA TGCGCCAGCAGCCAGGGGGCGGAAGGCTATGGCTACACCTTC.

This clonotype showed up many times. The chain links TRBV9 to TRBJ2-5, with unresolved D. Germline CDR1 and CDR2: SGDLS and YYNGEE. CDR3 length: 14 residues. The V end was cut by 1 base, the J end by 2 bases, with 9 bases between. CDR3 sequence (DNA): TGTGCCAGCAGCGTATCCGACAAGCAAGAGACCCAGTACTTC. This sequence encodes CASSVSDKQETQYF.

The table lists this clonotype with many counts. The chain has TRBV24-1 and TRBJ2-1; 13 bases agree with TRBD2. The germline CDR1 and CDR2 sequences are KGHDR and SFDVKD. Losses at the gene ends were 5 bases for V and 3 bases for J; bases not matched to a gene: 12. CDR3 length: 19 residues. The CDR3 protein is CATSALSGTSGIIYNEQFF. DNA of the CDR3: TGTGCCACCAGTGCACTTTCCGGGACTAGCGGGATCATCTACAATGAGCAGTTCTTC.

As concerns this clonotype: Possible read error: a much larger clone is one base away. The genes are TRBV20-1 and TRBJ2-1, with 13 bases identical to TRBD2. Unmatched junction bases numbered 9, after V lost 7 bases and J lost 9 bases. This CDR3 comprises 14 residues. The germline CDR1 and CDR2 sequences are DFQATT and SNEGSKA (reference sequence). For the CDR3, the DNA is TGCAGTGTAGCCAGACTAGCGGGGGGTTCTGAGCAGTTCTTC. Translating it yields CSVARLAGGSEQFF.

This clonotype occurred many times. CDR3 bases: TGCGCCAGCAGCGGAGGTCGGGGGTCCGGGGAGCTGTTTTTT. Protein product: CASSGGRGSGELFF. The J gene is TRBJ2-2, the V gene TRBV5-1; TRBD2 might be the D (6 bases). V was pared by 4 bases and J by 6 bases, with 13 bases between. The CDR3 runs to 14 residues. Germline lookup yields CDR1 SGHRS and CDR2 YFSETQ.

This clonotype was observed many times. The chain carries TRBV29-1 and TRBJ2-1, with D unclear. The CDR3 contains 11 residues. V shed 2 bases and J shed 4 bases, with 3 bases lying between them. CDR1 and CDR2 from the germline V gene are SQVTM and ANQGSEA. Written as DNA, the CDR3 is TGCAGCGTTGAAACATACAATGAGCAGTTCTTC. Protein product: CSVETYNEQFF.